What follows describes a single T cell receptor beta chain. The data were taken from a study of regulatory T cells in long-lasting Graves disease. Study in general: Recently diagnosed Graves' patients had received antithyroid drugs for under 3 months.

CDR3 length equals 15 residues. CDR1 is MNHEY, CDR2 SVGEGT, per germline. Trimming took 6 bases from V and 2 from J, leaving 15 bases between them. Time point reported: newly diagnosed GD, antithyroid drugs for less than 3 months. Preparation of the TCR library used RNA extracted from PBMCs. It was an endocrinology department in Xi'an, China, that provided the patients. CDR3 regions were amplified by Arm-PCR using iRepertoire HTBI primers to build TCR beta libraries. TCRdb called the multiplex PCR reads again in MiXCR, with one record for every CDR3 protein. The sample lists approximately 540,000 distinct CDR3 sequences, about 12% occurring once. In addition, the sample was reused for a study of T cells in Graves' hyperthyroidism and ophthalmopathy. That investigation notes: The model made its ophthalmopathy prediction, and onset followed a median 6.5 months later.

The chain is built from TRBV6-2 or TRBV6-3 and TRBJ2-3; D remains unclear. Sequenced here: peripheral blood mononuclear cells (PBMCs), sampled at new diagnosis, from a patient treated with antithyroid drugs. The TCR was taken from a woman aged 25 to 39 with Graves disease. CDR3 sequence (DNA): TGTGCCAGCAGCGGAGACGCACCGAACACAGATACGCAGTATTTT. It codes for CASSGDAPNTDTQYF.